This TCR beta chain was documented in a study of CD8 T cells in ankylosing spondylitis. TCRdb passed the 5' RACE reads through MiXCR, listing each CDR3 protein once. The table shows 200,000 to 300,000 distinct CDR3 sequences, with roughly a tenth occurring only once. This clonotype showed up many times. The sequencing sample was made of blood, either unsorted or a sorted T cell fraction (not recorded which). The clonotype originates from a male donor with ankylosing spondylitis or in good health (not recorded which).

The CDR3 spells CAWSENWAGDNEQFF. The CDR3, as DNA: TGTGCCTGGAGTGAGAATTGGGCAGGGGACAATGAGCAGTTCTTC. V usage is TRBV30 and J usage is TRBJ2-1, with D possibly TRBD1 on 6 matching bases. Trimming stripped 1 base from V and 5 bases from J, with 15 bases between. The CDR3 is 15 residues long. Germline V gene lookup returns CDR1 GTSNPN and CDR2 SVGIG (reference sequence).